A selection of T cell receptor beta chains follows, all from one sample in a study of blood T cell repertoires in COVID-19. The assay was immunoSEQ multiplex PCR, and TCRdb's table has in-frame clones only and misses some. The sample includes approximately 270,000 clones, 75% to 90% seen only once; the top ten take 2% to 2.5%. The sample consisted of peripheral blood. These TCRs come from a man between 50 and 59 years old with acute or convalescent COVID-19. Each CDR3 is given with its conserved first and last residue. The order of the fields is J gene, V gene, CDR3 protein.

TRBJ2-7 | TRBV11-1 | CASSLGIRAKDEQYF
TRBJ2-1 | TRBV7-9 | CASSLPPRLAGGKNEQFF
TRBJ2-6 | TRBV7-9 | CASSSTTGANVLTF
TRBJ1-2 | TRBV7-2 | CASSLVGTDGYTF
TRBJ2-5 | TRBV3-1/TRBV3-2 | CASTPGPGGQETQYF
TRBJ2-3 | TRBV27 | CASSLLATDTQYF
TRBJ2-7 | TRBV19 | CASSGDSSYEQYF
TRBJ2-1 | TRBV3-1/TRBV3-2 | CASSQDLGQSSYNEQFF
TRBJ2-7 | TRBV5-1 | CASSLGGGTGTYEQYF
TRBJ1-6 | TRBV5-1 | CASSSGEYNSPLHF
TRBJ2-3 | TRBV10-1 | CASSGQGTTDTQYF
TRBJ2-5 | TRBV7-3 | CASSLNSGGRETQYF